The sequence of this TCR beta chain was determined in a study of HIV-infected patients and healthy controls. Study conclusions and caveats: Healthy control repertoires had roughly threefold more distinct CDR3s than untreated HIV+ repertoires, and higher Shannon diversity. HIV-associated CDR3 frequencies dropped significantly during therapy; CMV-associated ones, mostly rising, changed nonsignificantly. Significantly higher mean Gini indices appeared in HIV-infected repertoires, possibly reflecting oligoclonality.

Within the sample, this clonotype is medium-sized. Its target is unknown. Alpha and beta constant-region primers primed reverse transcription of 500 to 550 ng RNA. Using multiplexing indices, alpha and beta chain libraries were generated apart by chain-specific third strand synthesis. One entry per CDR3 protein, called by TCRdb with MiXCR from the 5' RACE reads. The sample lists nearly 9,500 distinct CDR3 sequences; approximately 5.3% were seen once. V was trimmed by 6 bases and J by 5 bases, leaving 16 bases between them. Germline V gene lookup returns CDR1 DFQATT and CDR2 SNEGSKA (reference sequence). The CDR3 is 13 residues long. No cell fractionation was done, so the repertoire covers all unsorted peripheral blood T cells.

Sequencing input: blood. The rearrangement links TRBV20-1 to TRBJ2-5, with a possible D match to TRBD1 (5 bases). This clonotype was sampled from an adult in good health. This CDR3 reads CSAQSRTRETQYF. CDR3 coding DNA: TGCAGTGCCCAGTCCCGGACAAGGGAGACCCAGTACTTC.